A selection of T cell receptor beta chains follows, all from one sample in a study of blood T cell repertoires in COVID-19. The method was immunoSEQ multiplex PCR; TCRdb's version includes in-frame clones alone and lacks a portion of them. The repertoire has 52,000 or so clones, less than 95% of them found once; the top ten carry over 2.5%. Sequencing was done on a sample of peripheral blood. The receptor set was obtained from a human donor in a cohort sampled during active COVID-19. Each CDR3 is given with its conserved first and last residue. The order of the fields is D gene, V gene, clone size, J gene, CDR3 protein, CDR3 DNA. D genes are given only for firm matches. Clone size appears in some rows only: once, few, many, or a class for an expanded clone.

>TRBD2|TRBV11-2|.|TRBJ2-7
CASSLGPAGIYEQYF
TGTGCCAGCAGCTTAGGACCAGCGGGAATCTACGAGCAGTACTTC
>.|TRBV2|.|TRBJ2-3
CASSPLRRGSTDTQYF
TGTGCCAGCAGTCCCCTGAGGCGGGGCAGCACAGATACGCAGTATTTT
>.|TRBV29-1|.|TRBJ1-1
CSVINTEAFF
TGCAGCGTTATAAACACTGAAGCTTTCTTT
>.|TRBV4-1|once|TRBJ2-1
CASSRGQNEQFF
TGCGCCAGCAGCAGAGGCCAAAATGAGCAGTTCTTC
>TRBD2|TRBV11-2|.|TRBJ2-3
CASSKVAGGNTQYF
TGTGCCAGCAGCAAGGTAGCGGGAGGTAATACGCAGTATTTT
>TRBD1|TRBV27|.|TRBJ1-2
CASSITGGDYTF
TGTGCCAGCAGTATCACAGGGGGTGACTACACCTTC
>.|TRBV3-1/TRBV3-2|.|TRBJ2-5
CASSQISGDQYF
TGTGCCAGCAGCCAGATCTCGGGAGACCAGTACTTC
>.|TRBV6-5|.|TRBJ1-3
CASRGLAGNTIYF
TGTGCCAGCAGGGGGCTAGCTGGAAACACCATATATTTT
>.|TRBV11-2|.|TRBJ2-3
CASSLERGPSGGLLDTQYF
TGTGCCAGCAGCTTAGAGAGGGGGCCGTCAGGGGGGTTATTAGATACGCAGTATTTT
>.|TRBV18|.|TRBJ2-5
CASSPPSTGQETQYF
TGTGCCAGCTCACCACCGTCCACAGGTCAAGAGACCCAGTACTTC
>.|TRBV20-1|.|TRBJ2-2
CSASKRVTGELFF
TGCAGTGCTAGTAAGCGGGTCACCGGGGAGCTGTTTTTT
>TRBD1|TRBV2|.|TRBJ1-1
CASSDQGAYVTEAFF
TGTGCCAGCAGTGACCAGGGGGCTTATGTGACTGAAGCTTTCTTT
>.|TRBV7-2|.|TRBJ2-7
CASSSKRARIEQYF
TGTGCCAGCAGCTCGAAGAGGGCCCGCATCGAGCAGTACTTC
>TRBD1|TRBV6-5|.|TRBJ1-6
CASRLTGGESPLHF
TGTGCCAGCAGGCTAACAGGGGGAGAGTCACCCCTCCACTTT
>.|TRBV7-8|.|TRBJ1-1
CASSLQGVTEAFF
TGTGCCAGCAGCTTACAAGGGGTCACTGAAGCTTTCTTT
>TRBD1|TRBV9|.|TRBJ1-2
CASSAGGTALTNYGYTF
TGTGCCAGCAGCGCGGGAGGGACAGCCCTGACTAACTATGGCTACACCTTC
>TRBD2|TRBV10-3|.|TRBJ2-7
CAIPSGGLREQYF
TGTGCCATCCCTAGCGGGGGATTGCGGGAGCAGTACTTC
>.|TRBV11-2|few|TRBJ1-6
CASQQSSYNSPLHF
TGTGCCAGCCAACAAAGCTCCTATAATTCACCCCTCCACTTT
>.|TRBV15|.|TRBJ1-4
CATSRDRQTNEKLFF
TGTGCCACCAGCAGAGATCGACAGACTAATGAAAAACTGTTTTTT
>TRBD1|TRBV18|.|TRBJ2-7
CASSPTFGQGSYEQYF
TGTGCCAGCTCACCAACCTTTGGACAGGGCTCCTACGAGCAGTACTTC
>.|TRBV5-1|.|TRBJ1-2
CASSLSGIWSFYGYTF
TGCGCCAGCAGCTTATCGGGGATCTGGAGCTTCTATGGCTACACCTTC
>.|TRBV2|.|TRBJ2-7
CASSDQGSYEQYF
TGTGCCAGCAGTGATCAGGGGTCCTACGAGCAGTACTTC
>.|TRBV5-1|.|TRBJ2-2
CASSLDLASNTGELFF
TGCGCCAGCAGCTTGGATCTAGCCTCGAACACCGGGGAGCTGTTTTTT